These T cell receptor beta chains were read from a single sample in a study of control samples from healthy donors and cancer patients. Produced via immunoSEQ multiplex PCR; TCRdb's table is partial and in-frame only. Of around 84,000 clones detected, roughly 88% appear once; the ten largest clones hold roughly 11%. The source material was PBMCs. These receptor sequences come from a man aged 55 to 70 with head and neck cancer. CDR3s include the opening cysteine and the closing phenylalanine or tryptophan. D genes are given only for firm matches. Clone size is not always given. Where it is, it says once, few, many or a class for expanded clones.

len,j_gene,abundance,v_gene,d_gene,CDR3nt,CDR3aa
12,TRBJ2-2,NA,TRBV7-9,NA,TGTGCCAGCAGCTTAATGGTCCGGGAGCTGTTTTTT,CASSLMVRELFF
14,TRBJ2-5,NA,TRBV5-6,NA,TGTGCCAGCAGCTTGGGGGATGTGGTAGAGACCCAGTACTTC,CASSLGDVVETQYF
13,TRBJ2-7,NA,TRBV2,NA,TGTGCCAGCTCCGAATTCCAGTTCTACGAGCAGTACTTC,CASSEFQFYEQYF
16,TRBJ1-5,NA,TRBV6-1,TRBD1,TGTGCCAGCAGTGGCCTGACAGGGGCGGGCAATCAGCCCCAGCATTTT,CASSGLTGAGNQPQHF
12,TRBJ2-3,few,TRBV5-1,NA,TGCGCCAGCAGCTTGGGGTCAGATACGCAGTATTTT,CASSLGSDTQYF
13,TRBJ2-7,few,TRBV7-8,NA,TGTGCCAGCAAGGGGACTTTCCGCTACGAGCAGTACTTC,CASKGTFRYEQYF
13,TRBJ2-7,few,TRBV29-1,NA,TGCAGCGGGCGGGACGGGTTTTCCTACGAGCAGTACTTC,CSGRDGFSYEQYF
14,TRBJ2-5,NA,TRBV28,NA,TGTGCCAGCAGTTTTGACCCGGGGTACGGGACCCAGTACTTC,CASSFDPGYGTQYF
14,TRBJ1-2,NA,TRBV5-4,TRBD1,TGTGCCAGCAGCCCCTCACAGGGGAACTATGGCTACACCTTC,CASSPSQGNYGYTF
11,TRBJ2-3,NA,TRBV7-9,TRBD1,TGTGCCAGCAGCTTAGGACAGGGTCTGTATTTT,CASSLGQGLYF
16,TRBJ2-7,once,TRBV3-1/TRBV3-2,TRBD2,TGTGCCAGCAGCCAAGTGGGGACTAGCGGGAGGTACGAGCAGTACTTC,CASSQVGTSGRYEQYF
15,TRBJ2-7,NA,TRBV21-1,NA,TGTGCCAGCAGCACCCGGGACAGGGACAATAGCGAGCAGTACTTC,CASSTRDRDNSEQYF
14,TRBJ1-2,NA,TRBV27,NA,TGTGCCAGCAGCCGGAGGCGAGTCGGGTATGGCTACACCTTC,CASSRRRVGYGYTF
14,TRBJ2-7,NA,TRBV25-1,TRBD1,TGTGCCAGCAGTGAACCCGACAGGGGGTACGAGCAGTACTTC,CASSEPDRGYEQYF
15,TRBJ2-7,NA,TRBV9,TRBD2,TGTGCCAGCAGCCCGAGGACTAGCGGGAAGAACGAGCAGTACTTC,CASSPRTSGKNEQYF
16,TRBJ1-3,NA,TRBV7-8,TRBD1,TGTGCCAGCAGCTTAGTTTCCGGGACAGGGGGAAACACCATATATTTT,CASSLVSGTGGNTIYF
14,TRBJ2-1,NA,TRBV14,NA,TGTGCCAGCAGCCCGGGCCGGGGCGGATATGAGCAGTTCTTC,CASSPGRGGYEQFF
15,TRBJ2-3,NA,TRBV4-1,NA,TGCGCCAGCAGCCGGGAAGGCGGCAGCACAGATACGCAGTATTTT,CASSREGGSTDTQYF
11,TRBJ2-3,NA,TRBV12-5,NA,TGTGCTAGTGGTTTTAGGGATACGCAGTATTTT,CASGFRDTQYF
15,TRBJ1-5,NA,TRBV6-6,NA,TGTGCCAGCAGTACGGGTAGGGCCTCGTTTCAGCCCCAGCATTTT,CASSTGRASFQPQHF
12,TRBJ1-2,NA,TRBV7-9,NA,TGTGCCAGCAGCTCGTGGACAGATGGCTACACCTTC,CASSSWTDGYTF
16,TRBJ2-2,NA,TRBV24-1,NA,TGTGCCACCAGTGACTCCGGAATCCTGAACACCGGGGAGCTGTTTTTT,CATSDSGILNTGELFF
15,TRBJ1-5,NA,TRBV6-5,TRBD1,TGTGCCAGCTCTCGACAGGGCGTCGGCAATCAGCCCCAGCATTTT,CASSRQGVGNQPQHF
16,TRBJ1-1,once,TRBV12-5,NA,TGTGCTAGTGGTTTGGTATTGAATCTCAGGGACACTGAAGCTTTCTTT,CASGLVLNLRDTEAFF
13,TRBJ1-5,NA,TRBV28,NA,TGTGCCAGCAGTACTAGGGGATATCAGCCCCAGCATTTT,CASSTRGYQPQHF
18,TRBJ2-1,few,TRBV24-1,NA,TGTGCCACCAGTGTGCGGCTAGCGAAATTCCCCTCCTACAATGAGCAGTTCTTC,CATSVRLAKFPSYNEQFF
15,TRBJ1-4,NA,TRBV7-9,NA,TGTGCCAGCAGCTTAGCCGGCGGGCTTAATGAAAAACTGTTTTTT,CASSLAGGLNEKLFF
12,TRBJ2-7,once,TRBV27,NA,TGTGCCAGAATTTCAAGAGCCTACGAGCAGTACTTC,CARISRAYEQYF
15,TRBJ2-1,NA,TRBV6-4,TRBD2,TGTGCCAGCAGTCCGAGACTAGCGGGAGGTTATGAGCAGTTCTTC,CASSPRLAGGYEQFF
14,TRBJ2-7,NA,TRBV5-1,TRBD1,TGCGCCAGCAGCTACCGGGACAGGGATTCCGAGCAGTACTTC,CASSYRDRDSEQYF
14,TRBJ2-7,NA,TRBV27,NA,TGTGCCAGCAGTCCCCAACCCTACCCGAACGAGCAGTACTTC,CASSPQPYPNEQYF
14,TRBJ2-3,NA,TRBV7-8,TRBD2,TGTGCCAGCAGGGGACTAGCGGGATCGGGTACGCAGTATTTT,CASRGLAGSGTQYF
13,TRBJ1-5,NA,TRBV5-8,NA,TGTGCCAGCAGCTTGGACAGGGATCAGCCCCAGCATTTT,CASSLDRDQPQHF
15,TRBJ1-1,NA,TRBV5-4,NA,TGTGCCAGCAGCTTGGACCTCTCGGGGGCTAATAAAGCTTTCTTT,CASSLDLSGANKAFF
11,TRBJ2-7,NA,TRBV20-1,NA,TGCAGTGCCAACGGACAGTACGGACTGTACTTC,CSANGQYGLYF
14,TRBJ1-2,once,TRBV9,NA,TGTGCCAGCAGCTCTGGGGGATTGGACTATGGCTACACCTTC,CASSSGGLDYGYTF
16,TRBJ1-2,NA,TRBV3-1/TRBV3-2,TRBD1,TGTGCCAGCAGCCAAGGGGGACAGGCCGATAACTATGGCTACACCTTC,CASSQGGQADNYGYTF
15,TRBJ1-1,NA,TRBV6-4,NA,TGTGCCAGCAGCGTAACAGATGAAATGAACACTGAAGCTTTCTTT,CASSVTDEMNTEAFF
16,TRBJ1-2,NA,TRBV28,NA,TGTGCCAGCATCCCCGCGGGGACACCGGGAAACTATGGCTACACCTTC,CASIPAGTPGNYGYTF
16,TRBJ2-5,NA,TRBV11-2,NA,TGTGCCAGCAGCTTAAATAAAGGTTTAGCGTGGGAGACCCAGTACTTC,CASSLNKGLAWETQYF
11,TRBJ1-1,NA,TRBV29-1,NA,TGCAGCGTTGCCCGGGGTGCTGAAGCTTTCTTT,CSVARGAEAFF
14,TRBJ2-5,NA,TRBV6-5,NA,TGTGCCAGCAGCCCGAGCAGGCTTCAAGAGACCCAGTACTTC,CASSPSRLQETQYF
14,TRBJ1-2,NA,TRBV7-2,NA,TGTGCCAGCAGCCCTCAAATTAACAACTATGGCTACACCTTC,CASSPQINNYGYTF
13,TRBJ2-5,NA,TRBV7-9,NA,TGTGCCAGCAGCGTCAGGGGAGGGGAGACCCAGTACTTC,CASSVRGGETQYF
14,TRBJ1-5,NA,TRBV15,TRBD1,TGTGCCACCAGCGTATACAGGGGGAATCAGCCCCAGCATTTT,CATSVYRGNQPQHF
16,TRBJ2-3,once,TRBV5-1,NA,TGCGCCAGCAGCCTCCTCTCGGGCGGTACCACAGATACGCAGTATTTT,CASSLLSGGTTDTQYF
13,TRBJ2-5,NA,TRBV2,NA,TGTGCCAGCAGTGGGCTCCGCCAAGAGACCCAGTACTTC,CASSGLRQETQYF
14,TRBJ1-6,NA,TRBV6-5,NA,TGTGCCAGCAGTTACGGCCGGATCAATTCACCCCTCCACTTT,CASSYGRINSPLHF